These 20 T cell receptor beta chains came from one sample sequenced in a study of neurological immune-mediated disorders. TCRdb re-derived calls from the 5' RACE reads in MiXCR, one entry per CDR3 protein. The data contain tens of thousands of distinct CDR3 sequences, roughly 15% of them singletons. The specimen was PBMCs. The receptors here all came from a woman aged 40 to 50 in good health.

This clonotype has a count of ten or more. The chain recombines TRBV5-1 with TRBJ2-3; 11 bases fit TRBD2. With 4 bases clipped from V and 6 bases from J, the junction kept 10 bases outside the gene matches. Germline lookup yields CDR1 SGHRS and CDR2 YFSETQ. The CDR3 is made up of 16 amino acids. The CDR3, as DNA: TGCGCCAGCAGCCAGAATAGCGGGGGGGCTAGCGATACGCAGTATTTT. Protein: CASSQNSGGASDTQYF. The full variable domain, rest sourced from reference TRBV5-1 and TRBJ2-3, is KAGVTQTPRYLIKTRGQQVTLSCSPISGHRSVSWYQQTPGQGLQFLFEYFSETQRNKGNFPGRFSGRQFSNSRSEMNVSTLELGDSALYLCASSQNSGGASDTQYFGPGTRLTVL.

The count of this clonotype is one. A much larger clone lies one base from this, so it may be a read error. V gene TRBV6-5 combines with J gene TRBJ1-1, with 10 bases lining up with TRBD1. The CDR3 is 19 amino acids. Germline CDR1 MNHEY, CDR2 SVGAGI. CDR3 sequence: CARSYSPWDRGLMNTEAFF. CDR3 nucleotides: TGTGCCAGAAGTTACTCCCCTTGGGACAGGGGATTGATGAACACTGAAGCTTTCTTT.

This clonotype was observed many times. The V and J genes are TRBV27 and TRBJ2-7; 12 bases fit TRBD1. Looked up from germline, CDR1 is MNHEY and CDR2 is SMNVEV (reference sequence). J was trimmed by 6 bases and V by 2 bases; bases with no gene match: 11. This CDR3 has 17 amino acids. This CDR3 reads CASSLPPGQGAYCEQYV. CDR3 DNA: TGTGCCAGCAGTTTACCACCGGGACAGGGGGCCTACTGCGAGCAGTACGTC.

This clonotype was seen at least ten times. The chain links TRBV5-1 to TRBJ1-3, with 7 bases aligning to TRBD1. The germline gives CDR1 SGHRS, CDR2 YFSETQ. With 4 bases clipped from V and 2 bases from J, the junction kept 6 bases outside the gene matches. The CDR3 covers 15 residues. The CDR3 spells CASSPGQVAGNTIYF. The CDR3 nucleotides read TGCGCCAGCAGCCCCGGACAGGTAGCTGGAAACACCATATATTTT.

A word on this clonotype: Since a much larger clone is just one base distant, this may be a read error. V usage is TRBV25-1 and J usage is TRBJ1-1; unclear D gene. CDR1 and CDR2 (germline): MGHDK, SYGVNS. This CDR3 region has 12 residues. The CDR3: CASSASGGEGFF. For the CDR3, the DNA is TGTGCCAGCAGCGCCTCGGGTGGTGAAGGTTTCTTT.

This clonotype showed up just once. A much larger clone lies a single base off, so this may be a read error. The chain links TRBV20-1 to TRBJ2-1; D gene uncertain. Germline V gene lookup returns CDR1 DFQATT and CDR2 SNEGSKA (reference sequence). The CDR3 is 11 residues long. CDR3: CRARDYPEQFF. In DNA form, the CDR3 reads TGCCGTGCTAGAGATTACCCCGAGCAGTTCTTC.

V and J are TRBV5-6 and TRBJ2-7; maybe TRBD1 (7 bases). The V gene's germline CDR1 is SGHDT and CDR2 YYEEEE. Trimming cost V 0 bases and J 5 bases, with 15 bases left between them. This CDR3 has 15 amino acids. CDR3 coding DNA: TGTGCCAGCAGCTTGGATTCCAGCAGGGGGGACGAGCAGTACTTC. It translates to CASSLDSSRGDEQYF.

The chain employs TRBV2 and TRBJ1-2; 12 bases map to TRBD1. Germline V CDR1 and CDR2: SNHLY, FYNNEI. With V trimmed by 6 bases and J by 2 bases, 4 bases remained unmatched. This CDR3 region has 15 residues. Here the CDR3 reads CASRGTGGPNYGYTF. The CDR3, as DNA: TGTGCCAGCAGGGGGACAGGGGGCCCAAACTATGGCTACACCTTC.

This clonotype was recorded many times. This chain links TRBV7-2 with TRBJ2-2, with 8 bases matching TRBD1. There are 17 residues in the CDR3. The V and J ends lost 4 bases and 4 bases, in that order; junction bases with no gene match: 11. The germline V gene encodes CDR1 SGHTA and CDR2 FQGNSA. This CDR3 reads CASSSPPGQGVTGELFF. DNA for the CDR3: TGTGCCAGCAGCTCACCCCCTGGACAGGGTGTCACCGGGGAGCTGTTTTTT.

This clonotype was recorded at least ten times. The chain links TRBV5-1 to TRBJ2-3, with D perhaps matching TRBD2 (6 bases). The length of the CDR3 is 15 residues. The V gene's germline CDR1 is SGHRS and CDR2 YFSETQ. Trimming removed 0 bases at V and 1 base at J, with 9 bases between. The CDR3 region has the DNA TGCGCCAGCAGCTTGGCTCCGGGGGGCACAGATACGCAGTATTTT. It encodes CASSLAPGGTDTQYF.

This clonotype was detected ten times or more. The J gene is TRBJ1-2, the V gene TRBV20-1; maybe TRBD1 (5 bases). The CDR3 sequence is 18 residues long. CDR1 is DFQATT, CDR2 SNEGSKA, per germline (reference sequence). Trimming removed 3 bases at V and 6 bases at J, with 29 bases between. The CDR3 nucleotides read TGCAGTGCTAGTCTCCCCGTGGAGGGGCCAACCTATGGGGATGGCTACACCTTC. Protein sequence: CSASLPVEGPTYGDGYTF.

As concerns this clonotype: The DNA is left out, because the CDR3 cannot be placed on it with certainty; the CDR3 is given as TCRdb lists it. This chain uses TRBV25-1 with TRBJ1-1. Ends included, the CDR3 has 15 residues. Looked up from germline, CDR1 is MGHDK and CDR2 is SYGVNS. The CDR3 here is CACSARRDFGTEAFF.

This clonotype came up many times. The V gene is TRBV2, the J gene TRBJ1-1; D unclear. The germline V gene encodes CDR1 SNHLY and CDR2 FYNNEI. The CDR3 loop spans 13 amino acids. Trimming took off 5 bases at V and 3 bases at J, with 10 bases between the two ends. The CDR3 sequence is CASSRATYTEAFF. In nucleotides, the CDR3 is TGTGCCAGCAGTAGGGCAACTTACACTGAAGCTTTCTTT.

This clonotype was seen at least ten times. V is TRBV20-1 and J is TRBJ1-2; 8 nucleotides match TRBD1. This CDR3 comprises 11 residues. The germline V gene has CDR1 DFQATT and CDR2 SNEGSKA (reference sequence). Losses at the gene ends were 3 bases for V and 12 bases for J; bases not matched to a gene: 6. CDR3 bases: TGCAGTGCTAGGGGGCAGGGGGCGAACACCTTC. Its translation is CSARGQGANTF.

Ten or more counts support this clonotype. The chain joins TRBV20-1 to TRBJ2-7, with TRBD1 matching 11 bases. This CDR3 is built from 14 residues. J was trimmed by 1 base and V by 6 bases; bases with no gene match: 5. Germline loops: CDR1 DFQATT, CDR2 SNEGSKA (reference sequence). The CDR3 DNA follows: TGCAGTGCCATGGGACAGGGGGTATCCTACGAGCAGTACTTC. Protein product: CSAMGQGVSYEQYF.

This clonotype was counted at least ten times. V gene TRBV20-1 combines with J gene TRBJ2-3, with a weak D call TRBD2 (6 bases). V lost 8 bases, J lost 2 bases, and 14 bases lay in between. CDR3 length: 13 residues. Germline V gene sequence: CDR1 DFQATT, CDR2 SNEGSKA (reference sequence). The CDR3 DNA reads TGCAGTCTGACTAGACCCAACACAGATACGCAGTATTTT. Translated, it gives CSLTRPNTDTQYF.

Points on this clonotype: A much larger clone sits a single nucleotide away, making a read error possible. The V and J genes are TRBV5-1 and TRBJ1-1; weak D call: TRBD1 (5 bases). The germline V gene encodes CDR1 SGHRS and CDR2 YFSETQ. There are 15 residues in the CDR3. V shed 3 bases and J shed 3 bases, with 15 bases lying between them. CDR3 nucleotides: TGCGCCAGCAGCTCCGAATACGGGGGGGACACTGAAGCTTTCTTT. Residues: CASSSEYGGDTEAFF.

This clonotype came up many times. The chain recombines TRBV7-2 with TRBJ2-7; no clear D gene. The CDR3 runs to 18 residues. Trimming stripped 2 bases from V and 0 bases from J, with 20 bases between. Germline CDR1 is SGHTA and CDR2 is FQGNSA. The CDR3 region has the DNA TGTGCCAGCAGCTTAAGTAAGGTCCTGATAAAGAGCTCCTACGAGCAGTACGTC. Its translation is CASSLSKVLIKSSYEQYV.

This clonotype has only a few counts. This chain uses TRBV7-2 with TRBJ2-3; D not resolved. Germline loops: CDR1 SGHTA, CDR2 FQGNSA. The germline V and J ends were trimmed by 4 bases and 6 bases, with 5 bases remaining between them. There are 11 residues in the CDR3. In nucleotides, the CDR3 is TGTGCCAGCAGCTATCTTGATACGCAGTATTTT. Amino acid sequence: CASSYLDTQYF. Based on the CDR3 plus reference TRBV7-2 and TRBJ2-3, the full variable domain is GAGVSQSPSNKVTEKGKDVELRCDPISGHTALYWYRQSLGQGLEFLIYFQGNSAPDKSGLPSDRFSAERTGGSVSTLTIQRTQQEDSAVYLCASSYLDTQYFGPGTRLTVL.

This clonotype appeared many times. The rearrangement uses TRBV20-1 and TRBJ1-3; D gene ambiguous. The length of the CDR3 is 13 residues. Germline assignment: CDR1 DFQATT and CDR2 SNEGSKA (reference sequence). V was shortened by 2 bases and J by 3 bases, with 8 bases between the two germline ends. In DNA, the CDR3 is TGCAGTGCTAGATGGCCGTATGGAAACACCATATATTTT. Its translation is CSARWPYGNTIYF.